This T cell receptor beta chain stems from a study of T cell repertoires in cytomegalovirus infection. About the research overall: TCR beta signatures that were public indicated CMV infection and matching HLA type.

TCRdb itself ran the reads through MiXCR, one entry per CDR3 protein. The sample lists hundreds of thousands of distinct CDR3 sequences, approximately 10% occurring once. Study-level findings and limits: The ex vivo response showed dominance by HLA-C-restricted CMV-specific TCR beta clonotypes. Cumulative frequency of public TCR beta families picked out carriers of CMV plus the relevant HLA.

Losses at the gene ends were 4 bases for V and 0 bases for J; bases not matched to a gene: 8. The germline gives CDR1 SGHDN, CDR2 FVKESK. The CDR3 is 16 amino acids. This clonotype was observed many times. Antigen unknown. J is TRBJ1-1 and V is TRBV14; 7 positions agree with TRBD1. The TCR comes from a human donor in good health (CMV status not recorded). Some clones in this sample may be carry-over from other donors' samples. The specimen sequenced was PBMCs. The CDR3, as DNA: TGTGCCAGCAGCCCGAAACCGGGACAGATGAACACTGAAGCTTTCTTT. Translated: CASSPKPGQMNTEAFF.